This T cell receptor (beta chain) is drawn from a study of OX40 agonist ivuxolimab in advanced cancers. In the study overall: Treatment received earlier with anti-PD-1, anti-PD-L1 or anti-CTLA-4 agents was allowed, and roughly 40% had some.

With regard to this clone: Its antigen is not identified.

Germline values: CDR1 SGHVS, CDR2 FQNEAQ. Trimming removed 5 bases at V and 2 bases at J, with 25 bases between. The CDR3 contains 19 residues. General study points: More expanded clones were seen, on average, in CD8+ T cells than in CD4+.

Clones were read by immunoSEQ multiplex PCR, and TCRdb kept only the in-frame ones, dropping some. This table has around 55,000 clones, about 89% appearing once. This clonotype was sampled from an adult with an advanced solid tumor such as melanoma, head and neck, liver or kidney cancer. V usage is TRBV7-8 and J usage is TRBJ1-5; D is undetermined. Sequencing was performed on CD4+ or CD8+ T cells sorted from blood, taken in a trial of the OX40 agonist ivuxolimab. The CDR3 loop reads CASSPYRLLSAEGNQPQHF. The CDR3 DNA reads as TGTGCCAGCAGCCCATACCGCCTGCTTTCGGCAGAGGGCAATCAGCCCCAGCATTTT.